This TCR beta chain originates from a study of post-analysis software for immune sequencing data (dated by TCRdb to between 2014 and 2017). Background on the whole study: Relapsing-remitting, secondary progressive and progressive-relapsing multiple sclerosis were recorded as disease courses, and subtype annotation was lacking for some patients. A subset of samples was prepared in parallel using single-end sample barcoding, then pooled and co-amplified after Illumina adapter ligation. Patient repertoires were compared against 11 previously published healthy control repertoires from donors aged roughly 6 to 28 years.

General study outcomes and caveats: Normalized Chao1 diversity was significantly lower in multiple sclerosis patients than controls, suggesting substantial peripheral T-cell clonal expansion. Direct clustering with F measure showed strong co-clustering of samples prepared in the same batch, prompting a batch-effect correction. Roughly 5 TRBV segments, including TRBV5-6, TRBV5-1 and TRBV20-1, were significantly more frequent in patients than controls. The multiple sclerosis patient group was slightly younger than the control group.

As for this clonotype: What this receptor recognizes is not known. It may be a read error: a sequence one base away is much more abundant.

TCR beta repertoires were profiled from peripheral blood of approximately 13 young patients with multiple sclerosis to demonstrate the VDJtools post-analysis software. The multiple sclerosis patients were children and adolescents between about 6 and 16 years of age. The library was generated by PCR. Sequencing was performed on an Illumina HiSeq 2500. Unique molecular identifiers were incorporated into TCR beta cDNA libraries to reduce PCR and sequencing biases. Some 500,000 cDNA molecules were obtained for every 1 to 10 million input T cells, so each molecule roughly corresponded to one T cell. The same protocol used for the earlier healthy control dataset was applied to prepare and sequence the patient libraries. Samples belonging to the same batch were prepared together, multiplexed and sequenced on a shared HiSeq lane. Concerning the study's data processing: MIGEC handled the raw barcoded reads, throwing out single-read molecular identifier groups before consensus assembly and CDR3 extraction. VDJtools was used for post-analysis of the clonotype tables, with diversity normalized by down-sampling every dataset to the smallest sample size. Repertoire overlap clustering matched CDR3 amino acid but not nucleotide sequences to correct batch-related cross-sample contamination. TCRdb trimmed public reads at Q25 via fastp, called clones via MiXCR and kept in-frame beta chains. Identical CDR3 proteins give one entry, which carries the most common genes and DNA. These V and J calls derive from TCRdb rather than the authors' analysis. A total of 150,000 to 200,000 distinct CDR3 sequences appear in this sample, about 29% of them only once. 1.5% of the sample belongs to the ten largest clones.

CDR3 length: 15 amino acids, cysteine to phenylalanine. The DNA shown is the 45-base CDR3, in frame from base 1. CDR1 and CDR2, looked up from the germline V gene, are MDHEN and SYDVKM. The receptor was isolated from a girl between 10 and 17 years old with multiple sclerosis. The chain is encoded by TRBV28 joined to TRBJ2-5; 5 matching bases give a weak D call of TRBD1. The source material was blood. Read as DNA, the sequence is TGTGTCAGCAGTTTATCTGGGGCAGGCCAAGAGACCCAGTACTTC. The encoded protein is CVSSLSGAGQETQYF. With all but the CDR3 taken from the reference TRBV28 and TRBJ2-5 genes, the full variable domain is: DVKVTQSSRYLVKRTGEKVFLECVQDMDHENMFWYRQDPGLGLRLIYFSYDVKMKEKGDIPEGYSVSREKKERFSLILESASTNQTSMYLCVSSLSGAGQETQYFGPGTRLLVL.